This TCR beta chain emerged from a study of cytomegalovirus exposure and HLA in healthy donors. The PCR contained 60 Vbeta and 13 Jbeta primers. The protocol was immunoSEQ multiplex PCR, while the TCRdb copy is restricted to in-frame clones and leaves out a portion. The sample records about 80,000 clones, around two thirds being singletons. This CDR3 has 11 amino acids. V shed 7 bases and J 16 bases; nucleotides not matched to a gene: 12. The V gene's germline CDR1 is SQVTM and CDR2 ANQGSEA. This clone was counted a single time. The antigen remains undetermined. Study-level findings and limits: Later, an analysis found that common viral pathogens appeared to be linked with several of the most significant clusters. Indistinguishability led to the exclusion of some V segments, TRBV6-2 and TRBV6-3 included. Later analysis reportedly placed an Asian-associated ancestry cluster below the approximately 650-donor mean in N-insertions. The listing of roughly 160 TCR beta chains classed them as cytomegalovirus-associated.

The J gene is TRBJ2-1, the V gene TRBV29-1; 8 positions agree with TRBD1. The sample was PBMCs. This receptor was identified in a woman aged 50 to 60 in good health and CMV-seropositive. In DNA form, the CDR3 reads TGCAGCGCCGCCCGGGGACAGGCCATATTCTTC. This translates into CSAARGQAIFF.